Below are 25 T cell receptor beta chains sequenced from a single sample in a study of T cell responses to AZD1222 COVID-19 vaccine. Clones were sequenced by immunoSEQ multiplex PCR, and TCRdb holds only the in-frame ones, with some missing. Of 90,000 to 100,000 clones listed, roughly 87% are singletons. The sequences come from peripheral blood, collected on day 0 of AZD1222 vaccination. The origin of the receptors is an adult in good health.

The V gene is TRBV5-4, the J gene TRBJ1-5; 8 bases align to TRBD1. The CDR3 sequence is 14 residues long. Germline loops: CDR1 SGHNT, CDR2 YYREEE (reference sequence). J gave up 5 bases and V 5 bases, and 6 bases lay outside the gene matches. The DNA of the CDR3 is TGTGCCAGCAGTTTTGACAGGGGAGATCAGCCCCAGCATTTT. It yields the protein CASSFDRGDQPQHF.

CDR3 sequence: CASNLGRGRNEQFF. The DNA of the CDR3 is TGTGCCAGCAACCTGGGCAGGGGGCGAAATGAGCAGTTCTTC. This sequence joins TRBV6-5 and TRBJ2-1; TRBD1 aligns across 8 bases. The V and J ends lost 7 bases and 7 bases, in that order; junction bases with no gene match: 9. The CDR3 loop spans 14 amino acids. Germline CDR1 reads MNHEY; CDR2 reads SVGAGI.

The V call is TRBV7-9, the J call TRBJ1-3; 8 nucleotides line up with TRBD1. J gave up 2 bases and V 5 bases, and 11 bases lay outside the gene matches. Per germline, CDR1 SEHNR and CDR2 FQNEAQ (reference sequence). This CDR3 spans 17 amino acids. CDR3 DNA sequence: TGTGCCAGCAGCCCCCCGGGCAGGGGGCTAGCTGGAAACACCATATATTTT. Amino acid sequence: CASSPPGRGLAGNTIYF.

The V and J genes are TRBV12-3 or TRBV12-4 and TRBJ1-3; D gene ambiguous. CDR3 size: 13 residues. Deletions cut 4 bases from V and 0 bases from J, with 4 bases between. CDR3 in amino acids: CASSSISGNTIYF. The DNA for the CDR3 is TGTGCCAGCAGTTCAATCTCTGGAAACACCATATATTTT.

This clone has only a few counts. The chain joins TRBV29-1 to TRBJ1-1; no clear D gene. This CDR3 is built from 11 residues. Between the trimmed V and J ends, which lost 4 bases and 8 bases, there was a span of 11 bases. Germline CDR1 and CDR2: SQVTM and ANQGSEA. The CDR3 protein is CSVVFSREAFF. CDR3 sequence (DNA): TGCAGCGTTGTTTTCAGCCGAGAAGCTTTCTTT.

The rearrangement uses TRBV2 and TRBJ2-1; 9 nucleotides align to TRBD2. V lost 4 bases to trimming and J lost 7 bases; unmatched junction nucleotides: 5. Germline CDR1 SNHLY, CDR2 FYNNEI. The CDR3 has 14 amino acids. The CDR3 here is CASSGLAGRNEQFF. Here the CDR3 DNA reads TGTGCCAGCAGTGGGCTAGCGGGAAGGAATGAGCAGTTCTTC. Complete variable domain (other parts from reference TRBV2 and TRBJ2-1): EPEVTQTPSHQVTQMGQEVILRCVPISNHLYFYWYRQILGQKVEFLVSFYNNEISEKSEIFDDQFSVERPDGSNFTLKIRSTKLEDSAMYFCASSGLAGRNEQFFGPGTRLTVL.

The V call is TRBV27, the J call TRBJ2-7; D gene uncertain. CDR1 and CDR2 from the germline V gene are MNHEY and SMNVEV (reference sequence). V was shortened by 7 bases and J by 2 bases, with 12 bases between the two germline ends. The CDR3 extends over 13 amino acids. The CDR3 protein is CASTSSPPYEQYF. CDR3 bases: TGTGCCAGCACCAGCAGTCCCCCCTACGAGCAGTACTTC.

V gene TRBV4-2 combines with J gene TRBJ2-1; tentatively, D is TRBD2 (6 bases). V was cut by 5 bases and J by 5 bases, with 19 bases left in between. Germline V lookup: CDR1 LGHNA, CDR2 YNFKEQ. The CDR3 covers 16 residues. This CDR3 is CASSSTTGTPNNEQFF. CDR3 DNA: TGTGCCAGCAGCTCCACGACGGGGACTCCAAACAATGAGCAGTTCTTC.

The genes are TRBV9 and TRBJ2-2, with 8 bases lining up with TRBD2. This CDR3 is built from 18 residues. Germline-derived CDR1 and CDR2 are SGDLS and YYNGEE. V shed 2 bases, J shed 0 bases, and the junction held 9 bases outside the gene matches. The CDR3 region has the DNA TGTGCCAGCAGCGTTCTAGCGGGCGGGGCCGCGAACACCGGGGAGCTGTTTTTT. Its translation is CASSVLAGGAANTGELFF.

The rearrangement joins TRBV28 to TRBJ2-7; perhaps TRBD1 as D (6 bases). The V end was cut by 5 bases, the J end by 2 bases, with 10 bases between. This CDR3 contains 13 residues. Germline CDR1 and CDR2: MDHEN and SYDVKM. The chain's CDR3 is CASSQGLPYEQYF. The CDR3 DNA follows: TGTGCCAGCAGTCAGGGGTTGCCCTACGAGCAGTACTTC.

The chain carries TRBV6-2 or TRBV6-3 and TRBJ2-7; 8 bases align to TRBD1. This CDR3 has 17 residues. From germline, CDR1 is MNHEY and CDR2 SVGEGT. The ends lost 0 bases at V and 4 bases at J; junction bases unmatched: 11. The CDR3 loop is CASSYSFRDRTIYEQYF. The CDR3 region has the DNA TGTGCCAGCAGTTACTCGTTTCGGGACAGGACTATATACGAGCAGTACTTC.

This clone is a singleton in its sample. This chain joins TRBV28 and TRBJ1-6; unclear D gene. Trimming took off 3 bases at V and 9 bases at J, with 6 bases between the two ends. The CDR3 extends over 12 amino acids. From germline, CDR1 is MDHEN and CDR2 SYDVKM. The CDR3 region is CASSFLSSPLHF. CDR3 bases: TGTGCCAGCAGTTTCTTAAGTTCACCCCTCCACTTT.

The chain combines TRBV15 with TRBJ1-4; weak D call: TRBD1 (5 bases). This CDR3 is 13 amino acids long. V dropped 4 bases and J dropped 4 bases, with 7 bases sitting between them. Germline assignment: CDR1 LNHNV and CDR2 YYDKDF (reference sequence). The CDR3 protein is CATSNRLNEKLFF. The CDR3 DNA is TGTGCCACCAGCAACAGGCTTAATGAAAAACTGTTTTTT.

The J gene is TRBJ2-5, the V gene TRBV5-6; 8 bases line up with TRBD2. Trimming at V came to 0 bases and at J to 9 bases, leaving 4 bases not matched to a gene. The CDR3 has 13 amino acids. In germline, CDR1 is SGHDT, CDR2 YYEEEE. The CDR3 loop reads CASSLGRGGAQYF. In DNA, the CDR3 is TGTGCCAGCAGCTTGGGCCGGGGGGGAGCCCAGTACTTC.

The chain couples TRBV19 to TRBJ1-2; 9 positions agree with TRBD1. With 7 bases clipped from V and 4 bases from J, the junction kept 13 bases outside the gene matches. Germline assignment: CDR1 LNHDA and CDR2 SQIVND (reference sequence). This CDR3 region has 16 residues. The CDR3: CASTSSGQGLGYGYTF. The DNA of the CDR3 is TGTGCCAGTACCTCATCCGGACAGGGGCTAGGCTATGGCTACACCTTC.

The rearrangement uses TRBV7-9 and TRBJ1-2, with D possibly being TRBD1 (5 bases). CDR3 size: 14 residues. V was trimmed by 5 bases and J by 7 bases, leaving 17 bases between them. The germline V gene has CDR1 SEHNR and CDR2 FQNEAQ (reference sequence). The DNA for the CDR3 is TGTGCCAGCAGCCCCTCCCACAGGTCCGGTGGCTACACCTTC. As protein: CASSPSHRSGGYTF. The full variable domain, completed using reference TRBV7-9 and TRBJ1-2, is DTGVSQNPRHKITKRGQNVTFRCDPISEHNRLYWYRQTLGQGPEFLTYFQNEAQLEKSRLLSDRFSAERPKGSFSTLEIQRTEQGDSAMYLCASSPSHRSGGYTFGSGTRLTVV.

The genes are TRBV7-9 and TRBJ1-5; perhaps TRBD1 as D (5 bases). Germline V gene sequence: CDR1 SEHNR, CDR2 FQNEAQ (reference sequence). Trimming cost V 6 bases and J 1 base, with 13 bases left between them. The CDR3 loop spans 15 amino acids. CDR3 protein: CASRAGGGSNQPQHF. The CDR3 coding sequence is TGTGCCAGCAGGGCTGGGGGGGGGAGCAATCAGCCCCAGCATTTT.

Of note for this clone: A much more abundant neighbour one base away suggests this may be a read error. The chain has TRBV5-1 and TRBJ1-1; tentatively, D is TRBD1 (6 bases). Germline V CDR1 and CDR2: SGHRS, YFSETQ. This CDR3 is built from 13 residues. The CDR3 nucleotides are TGTGCCAGCAGCTTGGACAGGAACACTGAAGCTTTCTTT. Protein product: CASSLDRNTEAFF.

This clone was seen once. CDR3 in amino acids: CASSPGGGSNYGYTF. Here the CDR3 DNA reads TGTGCCAGCAGCCCAGGGGGCGGATCTAACTATGGCTACACCTTC. V and J are TRBV7-2 and TRBJ1-2, with 8 bases matching TRBD1. V shed 5 bases and J 0 bases; nucleotides not matched to a gene: 5. The CDR3 contains 15 residues. Germline V gene data show CDR1 as SGHTA and CDR2 as FQGNSA. The full variable domain, completed using reference TRBV7-2 and TRBJ1-2, is GAGVSQSPSNKVTEKGKDVELRCDPISGHTALYWYRQSLGQGLEFLIYFQGNSAPDKSGLPSDRFSAERTGGSVSTLTIQRTQQEDSAVYLCASSPGGGSNYGYTFGSGTRLTVV.

Written as DNA, the CDR3 is TGCAGTGCTAGTTCCACCGCCGGCGGGAGGACCAACAATGAGCAGTTCTTC. Amino acids: CSASSTAGGRTNNEQFF. The chain recombines TRBV20-1 with TRBJ2-1; 8 bases map to TRBD2. The ends lost 3 bases at V and 5 bases at J; junction bases unmatched: 15. In germline, CDR1 is DFQATT, CDR2 SNEGSKA (reference sequence). The CDR3 has 17 residues.

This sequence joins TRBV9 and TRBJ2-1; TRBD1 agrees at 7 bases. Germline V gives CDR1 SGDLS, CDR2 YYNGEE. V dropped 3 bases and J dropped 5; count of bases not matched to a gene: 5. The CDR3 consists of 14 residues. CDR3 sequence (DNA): TGTGCCAGCAGCGGAACCGGGACAGACAATGAGCAGTTCTTC. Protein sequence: CASSGTGTDNEQFF.

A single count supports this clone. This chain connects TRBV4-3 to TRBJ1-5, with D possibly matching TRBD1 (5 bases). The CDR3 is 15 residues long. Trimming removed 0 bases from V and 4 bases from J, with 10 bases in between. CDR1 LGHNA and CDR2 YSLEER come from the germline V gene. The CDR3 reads CASSQDNRRNQPQHF. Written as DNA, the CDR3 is TGCGCCAGCAGCCAAGATAACAGGAGAAATCAGCCCCAGCATTTT.

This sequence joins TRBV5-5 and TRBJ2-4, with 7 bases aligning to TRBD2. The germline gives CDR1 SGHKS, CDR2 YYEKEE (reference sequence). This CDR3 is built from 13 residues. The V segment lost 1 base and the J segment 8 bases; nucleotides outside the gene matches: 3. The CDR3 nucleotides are TGTGCCAGCAGCTTGTTGGGGAGGGACATTCAGTACTTC. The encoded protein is CASSLLGRDIQYF.

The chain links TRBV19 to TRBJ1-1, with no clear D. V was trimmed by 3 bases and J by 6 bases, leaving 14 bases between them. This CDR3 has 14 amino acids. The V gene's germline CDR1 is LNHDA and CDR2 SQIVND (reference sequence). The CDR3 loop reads CASSIDGSPSEAFF. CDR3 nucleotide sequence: TGTGCCAGTAGTATTGACGGATCACCGTCTGAAGCTTTCTTT.

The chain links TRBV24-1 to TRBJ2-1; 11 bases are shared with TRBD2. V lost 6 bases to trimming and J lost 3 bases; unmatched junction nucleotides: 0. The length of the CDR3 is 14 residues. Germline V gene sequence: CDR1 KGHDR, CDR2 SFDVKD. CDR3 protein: CATSLAGGYNEQFF. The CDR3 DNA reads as TGTGCCACCAGTCTAGCGGGGGGCTACAATGAGCAGTTCTTC.